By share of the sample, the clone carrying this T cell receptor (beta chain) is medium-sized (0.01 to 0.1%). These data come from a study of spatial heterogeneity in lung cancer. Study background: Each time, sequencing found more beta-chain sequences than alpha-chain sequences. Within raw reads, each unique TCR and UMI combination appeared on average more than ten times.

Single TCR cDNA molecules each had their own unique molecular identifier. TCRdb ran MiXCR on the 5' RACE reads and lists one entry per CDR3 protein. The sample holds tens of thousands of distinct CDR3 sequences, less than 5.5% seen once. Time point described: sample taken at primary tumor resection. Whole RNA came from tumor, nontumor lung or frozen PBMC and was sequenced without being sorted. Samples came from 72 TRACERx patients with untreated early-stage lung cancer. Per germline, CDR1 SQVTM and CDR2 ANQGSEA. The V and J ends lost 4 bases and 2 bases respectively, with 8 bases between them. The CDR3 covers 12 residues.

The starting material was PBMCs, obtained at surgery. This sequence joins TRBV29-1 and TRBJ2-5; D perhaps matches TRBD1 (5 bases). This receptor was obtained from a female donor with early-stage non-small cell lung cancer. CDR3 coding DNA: TGCAGCGTTGTCCGACAGCAAGAGACCCAGTACTTC. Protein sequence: CSVVRQQETQYF.